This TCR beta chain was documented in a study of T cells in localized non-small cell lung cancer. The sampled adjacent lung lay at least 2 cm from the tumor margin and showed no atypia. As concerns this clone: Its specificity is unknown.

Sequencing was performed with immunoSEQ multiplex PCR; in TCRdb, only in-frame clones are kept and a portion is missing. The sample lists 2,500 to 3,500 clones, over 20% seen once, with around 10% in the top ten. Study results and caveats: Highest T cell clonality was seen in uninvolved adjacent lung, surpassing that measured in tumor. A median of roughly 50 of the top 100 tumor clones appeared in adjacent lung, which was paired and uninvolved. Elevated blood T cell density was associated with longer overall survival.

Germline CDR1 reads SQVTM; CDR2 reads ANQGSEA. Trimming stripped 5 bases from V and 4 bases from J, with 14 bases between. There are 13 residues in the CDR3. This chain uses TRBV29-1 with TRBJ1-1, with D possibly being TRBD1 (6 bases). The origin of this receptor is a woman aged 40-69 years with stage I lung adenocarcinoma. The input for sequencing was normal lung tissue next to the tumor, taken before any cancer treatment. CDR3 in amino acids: CSVRQVQGTEAFF. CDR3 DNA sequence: TGCAGCGTTCGACAGGTTCAGGGCACTGAAGCTTTCTTT.